Here is one T cell receptor (beta chain) with its context. Its antigen target is currently unknown. Base-call qualities are not available, and no considerably larger clone is one nucleotide away. The same CDR3 arises from other DNA sequences in this sample as well. TCRbeta CDR3 regions were amplified from genomic DNA using the immunoSEQ Assay, a bias-controlled multiplex PCR. Per the original workflow: The number of nucleated cells in each sample was estimated from the amplification of reference gene primers within the assay. To quantify the absolute abundance of each unique TCRbeta CDR3 rearrangement, sequence reads were collapsed and filtered. Productive Simpson clonality was computed per sample as the square root of Simpson's diversity index over productive rearrangements. TCRdb carries this immuneACCESS record with in-frame sequences only. Its versions omit some clonotypes, under half of them owing to an unresolved V gene in the studies checked, with the rest unexplained. Clone size and the V and J calls come from that table; the DNA yielded D and trimming. Here the sample has around 300,000 clones; approximately 89% occur a single time. The top ten clones comprise 5% to 6% of the sample.

This specimen belongs to a study of blood T cell repertoires in COVID-19 (dated by TCRdb to the early 2020s). With respect to the entire study: Samples from collaborators originated in the United States, Italy and Spain and spanned both the acute and convalescent phases of COVID-19. The prospective study material was composed of cDNA or gDNA derived from T cells, B-cell-depleted T cells, or PBMCs. Subjects who had been exposed to COVID-19, were actively infected with it, or had recovered from it provided the deeply sampled blood TCRbeta repertoires that made up the dataset. The repertoires were released in a freely available public database meant as a resource for research on the immune response to SARS-CoV-2. Samples came from the ongoing ImmuneRACE study (first 160 participants) plus 1,254 subjects from 6 global collaborators. Sample metadata almost always included a de-identified subject ID, COVID-19 status, age in years and sex. Where available, HLA class I and class II types were obtained from metadata supplied by the sample provider rather than from assay-based typing.

From the cysteine up to the phenylalanine, the CDR3 has a length of 13 residues. Only the CDR3 region is kept as DNA, spanning 39 bases read in frame from base 1. The germline V gene (reference sequence) specifies LNHNV as CDR1 and YYDKDF as CDR2. V drops 0 bases and J drops 4 bases, leaving 4 bases in between. Paper-wide results and their limitations: The amount of clinical and demographic metadata varied by source and participant and was provided uncurated.

Participants in the prospective study were aged roughly 18 to 90 years, lived in over 20 United States geographic areas, and enrolled through a virtual design. Cohort assignment in the prospective study relied on participant-reported clinical history from a screening survey and a study questionnaire. Recovered participants in ImmuneRACE Cohort 3 were defined by two consecutive negative NP/OP PCR tests, clearance by a healthcare professional, or resolution of symptoms. In the prospective study, whole blood, serum and a nasopharyngeal or oropharyngeal swab were collected from each participant by mobile phlebotomists. Over an approximately 2-month period, participants in the prospective study had the option of providing additional blood draws and questionnaires. Blood samples from the prospective study were shipped frozen or at room temperature prior to DNA extraction.

The material sequenced was PBMCs or T cells enriched from blood (not recorded which). This clonotype originated in a man in his thirties or forties who had recovered from COVID-19. The rearrangement joined TRBV15 to TRBJ1-3; the D gene remains uncertain. The bases are TGTGCCACCAGCAGAGACCGGGGAAACACCATATATTTT. The translation is CATSRDRGNTIYF. Reference TRBV15 and TRBJ1-3 genes cover what lies past the CDR3, so the full variable domain is DAMVIQNPRYQVTQFGKPVTLSCSQTLNHNVMYWYQQKSSQAPKLLFHYYDKDFNNEADTPDNFQSRRPNTSFCFLDIRSPGLGDTAMYLCATSRDRGNTIYFGEGSWLTVV.